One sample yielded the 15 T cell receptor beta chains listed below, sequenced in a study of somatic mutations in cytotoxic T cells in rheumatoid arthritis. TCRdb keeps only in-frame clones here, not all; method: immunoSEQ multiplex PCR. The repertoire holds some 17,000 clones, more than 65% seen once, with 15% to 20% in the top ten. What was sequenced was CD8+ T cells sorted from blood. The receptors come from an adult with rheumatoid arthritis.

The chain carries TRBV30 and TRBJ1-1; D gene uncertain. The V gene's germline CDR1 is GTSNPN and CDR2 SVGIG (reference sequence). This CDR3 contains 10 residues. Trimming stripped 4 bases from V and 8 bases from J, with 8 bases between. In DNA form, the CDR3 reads TGTGCCTGGATGGGTTTAGAAGCTTTCTTT. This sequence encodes CAWMGLEAFF.

The CDR3 DNA reads as TGTGCCAGCAGACAGGGGTTAAACACTGAAGCTTTCTTT. Amino acids: CASRQGLNTEAFF. The chain joins TRBV7-9 to TRBJ1-1; 7 bases align to TRBD1. From germline, CDR1 is SEHNR and CDR2 FQNEAQ (reference sequence). V was clipped by 6 bases and J by 2 bases; unmatched bases: 3. CDR3 length: 13 amino acids.

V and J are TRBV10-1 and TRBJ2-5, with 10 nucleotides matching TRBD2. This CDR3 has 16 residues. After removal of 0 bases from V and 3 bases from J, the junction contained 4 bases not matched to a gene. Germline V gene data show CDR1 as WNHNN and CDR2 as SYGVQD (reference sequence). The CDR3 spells CASSESILAGEETQYF. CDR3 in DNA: TGCGCCAGCAGTGAGTCGATCCTAGCGGGGGAAGAGACCCAGTACTTC.

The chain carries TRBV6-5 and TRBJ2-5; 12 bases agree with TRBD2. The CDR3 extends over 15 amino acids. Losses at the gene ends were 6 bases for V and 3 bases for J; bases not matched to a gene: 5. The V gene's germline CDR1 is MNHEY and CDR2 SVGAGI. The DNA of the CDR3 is TGTGCCAGCAGCATTCTAGCGGGGGGGGAAGAGACCCAGTACTTC. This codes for CASSILAGGEETQYF.

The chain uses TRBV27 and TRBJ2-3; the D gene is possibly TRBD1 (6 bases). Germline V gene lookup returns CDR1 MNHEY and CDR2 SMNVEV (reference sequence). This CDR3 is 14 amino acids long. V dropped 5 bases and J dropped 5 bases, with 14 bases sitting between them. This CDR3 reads CASSTQGFGDTQYF. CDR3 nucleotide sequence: TGTGCCAGCAGTACCCAGGGGTTTGGAGATACGCAGTATTTT.

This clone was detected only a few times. Here the CDR3 DNA reads TGTGCCAGCAGTTCGCTCCGGGACAGGGGGCCTAACTATGGCTACACCTTC. Protein product: CASSSLRDRGPNYGYTF. The J gene is TRBJ1-2, the V gene TRBV27, with 12 bases fitting TRBD1. V trimming: 4 bases; J trimming: 0 bases; junction bases outside the gene matches: 6. CDR3 size: 17 residues. Germline values: CDR1 MNHEY, CDR2 SMNVEV (reference sequence).

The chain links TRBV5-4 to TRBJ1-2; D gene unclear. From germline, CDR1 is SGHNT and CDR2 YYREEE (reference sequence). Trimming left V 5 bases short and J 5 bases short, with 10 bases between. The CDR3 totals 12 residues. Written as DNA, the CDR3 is TGTGCCAGCAGGCAACCCGGGTATGGCTACACCTTC. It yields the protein CASRQPGYGYTF.

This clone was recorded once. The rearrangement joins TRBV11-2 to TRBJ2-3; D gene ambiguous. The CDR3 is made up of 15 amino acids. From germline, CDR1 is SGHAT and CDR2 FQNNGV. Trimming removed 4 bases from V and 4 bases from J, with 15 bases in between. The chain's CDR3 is CASSSSTPVADTQYF. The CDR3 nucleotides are TGTGCCAGCAGCTCATCTACCCCGGTTGCAGATACGCAGTATTTT.

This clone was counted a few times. The DNA for the CDR3 is TGTGCCAGCAGCTTCCCAGCGGGGGCGGCCCTGGGGGAGCAGTTCTTC. Protein sequence: CASSFPAGAALGEQFF. The rearrangement links TRBV5-6 to TRBJ2-1; 8 bases fit TRBD2. This CDR3 is 16 amino acids long. J gave up 10 bases and V 2 bases, and 14 bases lay outside the gene matches. Germline V gene sequence: CDR1 SGHDT, CDR2 YYEEEE.

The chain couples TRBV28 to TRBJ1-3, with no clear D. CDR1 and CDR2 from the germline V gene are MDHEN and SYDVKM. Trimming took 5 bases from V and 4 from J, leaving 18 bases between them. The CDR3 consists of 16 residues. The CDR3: CASSPPQQELGNTIYF. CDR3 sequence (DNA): TGTGCCAGCAGTCCCCCCCAGCAGGAATTGGGAAACACCATATATTTT.

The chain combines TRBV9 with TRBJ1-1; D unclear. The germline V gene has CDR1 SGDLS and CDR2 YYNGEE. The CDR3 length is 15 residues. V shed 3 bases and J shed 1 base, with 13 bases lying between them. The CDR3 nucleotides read TGTGCCAGCAGCGGGACGCTACAATCGAACACTGAAGCTTTCTTT. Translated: CASSGTLQSNTEAFF.

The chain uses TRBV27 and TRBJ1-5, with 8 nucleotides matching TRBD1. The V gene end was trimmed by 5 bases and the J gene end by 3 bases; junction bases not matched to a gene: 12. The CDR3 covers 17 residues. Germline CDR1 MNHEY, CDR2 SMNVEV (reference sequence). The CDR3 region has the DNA TGTGCCAGCAGTCCCCGGACAGGGTGGGCCTACAATCAGCCCCAGCATTTT. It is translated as CASSPRTGWAYNQPQHF.

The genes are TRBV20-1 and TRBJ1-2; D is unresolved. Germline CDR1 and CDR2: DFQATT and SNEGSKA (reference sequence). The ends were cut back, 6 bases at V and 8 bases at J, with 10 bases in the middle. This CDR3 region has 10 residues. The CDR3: CSAPSWGYTF. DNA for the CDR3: TGCAGTGCCCCCAGTTGGGGCTACACCTTC.

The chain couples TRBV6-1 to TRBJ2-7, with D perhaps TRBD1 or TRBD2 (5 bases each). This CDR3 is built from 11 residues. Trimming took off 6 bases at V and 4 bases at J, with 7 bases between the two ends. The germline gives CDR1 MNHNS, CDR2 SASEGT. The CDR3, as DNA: TGTGCCAGCAGGAGGGGTTACGAGCAGTACTTC. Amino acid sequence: CASRRGYEQYF.

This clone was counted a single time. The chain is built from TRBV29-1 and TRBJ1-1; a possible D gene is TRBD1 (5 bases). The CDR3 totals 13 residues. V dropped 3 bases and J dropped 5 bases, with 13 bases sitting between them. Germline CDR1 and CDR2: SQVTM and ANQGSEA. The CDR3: CSVDPRAGTEAFF. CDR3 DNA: TGCAGCGTTGATCCCAGGGCGGGTACTGAAGCTTTCTTT.